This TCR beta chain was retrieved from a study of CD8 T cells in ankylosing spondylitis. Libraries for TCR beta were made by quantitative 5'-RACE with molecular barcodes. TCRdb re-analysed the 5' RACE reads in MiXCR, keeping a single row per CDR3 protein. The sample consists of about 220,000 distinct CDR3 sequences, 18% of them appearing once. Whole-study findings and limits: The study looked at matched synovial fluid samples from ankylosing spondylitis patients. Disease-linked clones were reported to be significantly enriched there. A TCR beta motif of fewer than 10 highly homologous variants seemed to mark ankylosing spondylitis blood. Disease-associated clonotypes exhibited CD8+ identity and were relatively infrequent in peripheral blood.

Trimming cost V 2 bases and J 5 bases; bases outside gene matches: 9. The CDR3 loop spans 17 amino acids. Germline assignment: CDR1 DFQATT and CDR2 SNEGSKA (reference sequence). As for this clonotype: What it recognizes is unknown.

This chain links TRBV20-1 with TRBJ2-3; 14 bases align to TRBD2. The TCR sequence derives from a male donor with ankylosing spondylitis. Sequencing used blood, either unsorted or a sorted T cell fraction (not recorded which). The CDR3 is CSARIGTSGSFGDTQYF. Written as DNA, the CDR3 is TGCAGTGCTAGAATCGGGACTAGCGGGAGTTTCGGAGATACGCAGTATTTT.